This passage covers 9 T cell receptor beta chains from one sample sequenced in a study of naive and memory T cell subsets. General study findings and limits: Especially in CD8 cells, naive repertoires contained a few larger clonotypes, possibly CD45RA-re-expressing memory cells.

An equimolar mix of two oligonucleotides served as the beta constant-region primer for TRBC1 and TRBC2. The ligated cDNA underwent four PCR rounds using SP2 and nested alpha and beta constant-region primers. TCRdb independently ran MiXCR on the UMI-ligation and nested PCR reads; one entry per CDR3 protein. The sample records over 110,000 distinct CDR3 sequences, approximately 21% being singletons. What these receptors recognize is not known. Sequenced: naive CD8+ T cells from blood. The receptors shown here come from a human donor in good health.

The CDR3 DNA sequence: TGTGCCAGCGGATCCGGGACAGGGGGCTGGTCTGGAAACACCATATATTTT. Amino acid sequence: CASGSGTGGWSGNTIYF. This sequence joins TRBV7-9 and TRBJ1-3; 12 positions agree with TRBD1. The CDR3 runs 17 residues. The V and J ends lost 8 bases and 1 base, in that order; junction bases with no gene match: 9. The germline V gene encodes CDR1 SEHNR and CDR2 FQNEAQ (reference sequence).

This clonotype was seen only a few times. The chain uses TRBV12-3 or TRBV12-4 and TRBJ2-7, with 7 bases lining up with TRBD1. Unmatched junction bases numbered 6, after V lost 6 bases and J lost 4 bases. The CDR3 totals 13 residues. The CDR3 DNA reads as TGTGCCAGCAGGCCGGGACAGTCTTACGAGCAGTACTTC. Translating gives CASRPGQSYEQYF.

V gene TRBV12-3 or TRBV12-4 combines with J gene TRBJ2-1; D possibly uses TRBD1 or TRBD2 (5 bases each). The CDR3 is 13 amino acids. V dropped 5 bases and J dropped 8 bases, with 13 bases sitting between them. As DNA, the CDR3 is TGTGCCAGCAGTCGTGGGACGCTCTATGAGCAGTTCTTC. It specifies CASSRGTLYEQFF.

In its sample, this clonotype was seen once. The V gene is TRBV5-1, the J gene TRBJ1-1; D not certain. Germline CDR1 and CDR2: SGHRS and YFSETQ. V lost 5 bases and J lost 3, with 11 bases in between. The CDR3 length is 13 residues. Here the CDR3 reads CASREYSDTEAFF. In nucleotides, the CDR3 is TGCGCCAGCAGGGAGTATTCGGACACTGAAGCTTTCTTT.

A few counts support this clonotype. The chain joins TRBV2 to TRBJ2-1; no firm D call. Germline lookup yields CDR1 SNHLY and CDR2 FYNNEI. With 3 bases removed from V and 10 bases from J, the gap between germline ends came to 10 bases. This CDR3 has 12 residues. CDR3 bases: TGTGCCAGCAGTGAGGCGAGTTGGGAGCAGTTCTTC. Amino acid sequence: CASSEASWEQFF.

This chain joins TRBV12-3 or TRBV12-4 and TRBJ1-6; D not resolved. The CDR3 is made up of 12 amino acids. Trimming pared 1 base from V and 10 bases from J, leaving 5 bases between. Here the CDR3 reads CASSLDDSPLHF. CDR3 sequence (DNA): TGTGCCAGCAGTTTAGACGACTCACCCCTCCACTTT.

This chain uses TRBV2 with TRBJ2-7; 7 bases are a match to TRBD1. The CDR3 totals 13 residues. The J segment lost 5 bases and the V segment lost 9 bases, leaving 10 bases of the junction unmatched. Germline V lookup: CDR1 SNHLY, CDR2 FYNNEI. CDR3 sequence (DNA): TGTGCCAGGGGATCCCGGGACAGAGACGAGCAGTACTTC. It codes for CARGSRDRDEQYF.

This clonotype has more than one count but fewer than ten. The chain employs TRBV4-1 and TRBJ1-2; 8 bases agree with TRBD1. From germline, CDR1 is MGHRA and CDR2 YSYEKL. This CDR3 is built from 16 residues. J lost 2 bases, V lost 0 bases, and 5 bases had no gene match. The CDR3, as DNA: TGCGCCAGCAGCCAAGACCCCGGGACAGGAAACTATGGCTACACCTTC. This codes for CASSQDPGTGNYGYTF.

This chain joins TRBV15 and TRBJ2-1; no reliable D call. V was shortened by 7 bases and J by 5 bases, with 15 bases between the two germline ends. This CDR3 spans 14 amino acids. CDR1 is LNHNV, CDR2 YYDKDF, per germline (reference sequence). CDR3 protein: CATKKIPGDNEQFF. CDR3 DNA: TGTGCCACCAAGAAAATCCCTGGAGACAATGAGCAGTTCTTC.